Below are 16 T cell receptor beta chains sequenced from a single sample in a study of shared clonotypes between healthy human individuals. Generated by immunoSEQ multiplex PCR, the TCRdb table keeps only in-frame clones and is missing some. In the table there are about 2.2 million clones, just over 90% of which are singletons. CD8 cells classed as naive were CD45RO-negative and positively selected for CCR7, excluding terminally differentiated effector memory CD45RA+ cells. Sequencing used naive CD8+ T cells from PBMCs. These receptors all come from a man aged 18 to 30 in good health. Some clones in this sample may be carry-over from other donors' samples.

This chain's CDR3 is CASNGGRALKEFF. CDR3 DNA sequence: TGTGCCAGCAATGGCGGGAGGGCCCTTAAGGAGTTCTTC. The chain recombines TRBV27 with TRBJ2-1; the match to TRBD2 covers 9 bases. Germline V gives CDR1 MNHEY, CDR2 SMNVEV (reference sequence). This CDR3 region has 13 residues. Trimming cost V 7 bases and J 14 bases; bases outside gene matches: 12.

The chain combines TRBV4-3 with TRBJ1-3; D gene unclear. The CDR3 extends over 16 amino acids. V lost 0 bases to trimming and J lost 1 base, with 10 bases between them. The germline gives CDR1 LGHNA, CDR2 YSLEER. The CDR3 nucleotides read TGCGCCAGCAGCCAAGAACAGCGGCAGTCTGGAAACACCATATATTTT. This codes for CASSQEQRQSGNTIYF.

The CDR3 nucleotides are TGTGCCAGCAGTGACCCAGGGGCCCTAAGCGGAAAACTGTTTTTT. Its translation: CASSDPGALSGKLFF. The chain has TRBV2 and TRBJ1-4; TRBD1 is a possible D gene (6 bases). Germline assignment: CDR1 SNHLY and CDR2 FYNNEI. This CDR3 comprises 15 residues. V lost 3 bases and J lost 10, with 18 bases in between. Filled out from reference TRBV2 and TRBJ1-4, the complete variable domain reads EPEVTQTPSHQVTQMGQEVILRCVPISNHLYFYWYRQILGQKVEFLVSFYNNEISEKSEIFDDQFSVERPDGSNFTLKIRSTKLEDSAMYFCASSDPGALSGKLFFGSGTQLSVL.

The DNA for the CDR3 is TGCGCCAGCAGCTGGACGACGGGCACTGAAGCTTTCTTT. It encodes CASSWTTGTEAFF. This rearrangement joins TRBV5-1 to TRBJ1-1; D gene uncertain. The CDR3 covers 13 residues. The V end was cut by 3 bases, the J end by 4 bases, with 10 bases between. Germline V gives CDR1 SGHRS, CDR2 YFSETQ.

This sequence joins TRBV28 and TRBJ2-7; tentative D call: TRBD2 (6 bases). V lost 6 bases, J lost 0 bases, and 15 bases lay in between. CDR3 length: 15 amino acids. Germline V gene sequence: CDR1 MDHEN, CDR2 SYDVKM. The CDR3 loop is CASSSPDGSSYEQYF. CDR3 bases: TGTGCCAGCAGCTCCCCGGACGGGAGCTCCTACGAGCAGTACTTC. Together with reference TRBV28 and TRBJ2-7, the CDR3 gives the full variable domain: DVKVTQSSRYLVKRTGEKVFLECVQDMDHENMFWYRQDPGLGLRLIYFSYDVKMKEKGDIPEGYSVSREKKERFSLILESASTNQTSMYLCASSSPDGSSYEQYFGPGTRLTVT.

The chain is built from TRBV11-2 and TRBJ1-1, with 8 bases lining up with TRBD1. CDR1 and CDR2 (germline): SGHAT, FQNNGV. After removal of 2 bases from V and 10 bases from J, the junction contained 9 bases not matched to a gene. This CDR3 is built from 14 residues. The CDR3, as DNA: TGTGCCAGCAGCTTAAAGCGGACAGGGATCGGAGCTTTCTTT. It is translated as CASSLKRTGIGAFF.

The genes are TRBV27 and TRBJ2-2; 7 nucleotides line up with TRBD1. From germline, CDR1 is MNHEY and CDR2 SMNVEV (reference sequence). CDR3 size: 12 residues. CDR3 region: CATGSNTGELFF. The CDR3 DNA reads as TGTGCGACAGGGTCGAACACCGGGGAGCTGTTTTTT.

This clone was counted once. V and J are TRBV5-6 and TRBJ2-1, with D unclear. CDR1 is SGHDT, CDR2 YYEEEE, per germline. The V end was cut by 0 bases, the J end by 7 bases, with 8 bases between. CDR3 length equals 13 residues. For the CDR3, the DNA is TGTGCCAGCAGCTTGGCCTTGGTTAATGAGCAGTTCTTC. As protein: CASSLALVNEQFF.

The V and J genes are TRBV30 and TRBJ1-6; TRBD1 might be the D (5 bases). V lost 3 bases to trimming and J lost 6 bases, with 15 bases between them. Germline CDR1 GTSNPN, CDR2 SVGIG (reference sequence). The CDR3 length is 15 residues. The CDR3, as DNA: TGTGCCTGGAGGCCGGGGCAGGTAGCTAATTCACCCCTCCACTTT. Its translation: CAWRPGQVANSPLHF.

The chain couples TRBV4-1 to TRBJ1-1, with unresolved D. The CDR3 loop spans 16 amino acids. Trimming left V 3 bases short and J 1 base short, with 15 bases between. Germline V CDR1 and CDR2: MGHRA, YSYEKL. The CDR3 nucleotides are TGCGCCAGCAGCCACGGACCCGACGGAAAGAACACTGAAGCTTTCTTT. It translates to CASSHGPDGKNTEAFF.

This clone was seen once. J is TRBJ1-4 and V is TRBV9; D not resolved. Germline CDR1 and CDR2: SGDLS and YYNGEE. CDR3 size: 14 residues. V dropped 0 bases and J dropped 8 bases, with 11 bases sitting between them. CDR3 coding DNA: TGTGCCAGCAGCGTAGGTCTTGCGTCGGAAAAACTGTTTTTT. Protein sequence: CASSVGLASEKLFF.

The CDR3 nucleotides read TGTGCCAGCAGCTTGAGAACTAGCGGGAGGGGGCAAGATACGCAGTATTTT. Translating it yields CASSLRTSGRGQDTQYF. The chain is built from TRBV5-4 and TRBJ2-3; 13 bases agree with TRBD2. The CDR3 covers 17 residues. The V gene end was trimmed by 1 base and the J gene end by 5 bases; junction bases not matched to a gene: 7. Germline V gives CDR1 SGHNT, CDR2 YYREEE (reference sequence).

There are a few counts of this clone. The J gene is TRBJ2-2, the V gene TRBV4-1; the match to TRBD1 covers 7 bases. The CDR3 has 13 residues. Looked up from germline, CDR1 is MGHRA and CDR2 is YSYEKL. Losses at the gene ends were 5 bases for V and 7 bases for J; bases not matched to a gene: 4. CDR3 sequence: CASSSRQGGELFF. The CDR3 DNA follows: TGCGCCAGCAGCTCCCGACAGGGCGGGGAGCTGTTTTTT.

This chain uses TRBV5-4 with TRBJ2-7; TRBD1 matches 8 bases. The V and J ends lost 3 bases and 2 bases, in that order; junction bases with no gene match: 7. Germline CDR1 is SGHNT and CDR2 is YYREEE (reference sequence). CDR3 length: 15 residues. CDR3 coding DNA: TGTGCCAGCAGCTCGCCGGGACAGGAGACCTACGAGCAGTACTTC. Protein sequence: CASSSPGQETYEQYF.

On this clone itself: The same CDR3 can be traced to other DNA sequences in this sample. Here the CDR3 DNA reads TGCGCCAGCAGCTTGGACAGGGGACTTTCCTACGAGCAGTACTTC. Translated, it gives CASSLDRGLSYEQYF. J is TRBJ2-7 and V is TRBV5-1; the D gene is possibly TRBD1 (7 bases). Trimming left V 0 bases short and J 1 base short, with 11 bases between. CDR1 and CDR2 (germline): SGHRS, YFSETQ. This CDR3 is 15 amino acids long.

CDR3 in amino acids: CASSPSTGEVTYNEQFF. The CDR3 coding sequence is TGTGCCAGCAGTCCATCGACAGGGGAGGTAACATACAATGAGCAGTTCTTC. The J gene is TRBJ2-1, the V gene TRBV27; 8 bases are shared with TRBD1. Germline lookup yields CDR1 MNHEY and CDR2 SMNVEV (reference sequence). Trimming at V came to 5 bases and at J to 4 bases, leaving 13 bases not matched to a gene. The CDR3 has 17 residues.